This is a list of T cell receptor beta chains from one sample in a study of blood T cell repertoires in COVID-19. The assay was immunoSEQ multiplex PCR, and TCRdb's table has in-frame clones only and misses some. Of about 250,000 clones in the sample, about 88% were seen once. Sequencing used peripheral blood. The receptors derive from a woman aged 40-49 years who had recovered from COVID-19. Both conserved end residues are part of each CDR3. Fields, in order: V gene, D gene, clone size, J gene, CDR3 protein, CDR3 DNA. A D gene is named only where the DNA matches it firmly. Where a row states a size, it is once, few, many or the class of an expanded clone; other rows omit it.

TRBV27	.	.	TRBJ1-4	CASSLSWGGNEKLFF	TGTGCCAGCAGTTTATCCTGGGGGGGTAATGAAAAACTGTTTTTT
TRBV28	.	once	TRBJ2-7	CASKGSPREQYF	TGTGCCAGCAAAGGGAGCCCCCGCGAGCAGTACTTC
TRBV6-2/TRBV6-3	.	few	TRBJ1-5	CASSPSGLTPQPQHF	TGTGCCAGCAGTCCGAGCGGGTTAACACCCCAGCCCCAGCATTTT
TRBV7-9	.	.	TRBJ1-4	CASSKAGTRNEKLFF	TGTGCCAGCAGTAAGGCCGGGACAAGGAATGAAAAACTGTTTTTT
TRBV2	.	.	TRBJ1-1	CASSQGWNTEAFF	TGTGCCAGCAGTCAGGGATGGAACACTGAAGCTTTCTTT
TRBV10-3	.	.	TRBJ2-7	CAIRDSYEQYF	TGTGCCATCAGAGACAGCTACGAGCAGTACTTC
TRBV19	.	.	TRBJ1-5	CASSIEDSNNQPQHF	TGTGCCAGTAGTATTGAGGACAGTAACAATCAGCCCCAGCATTTT
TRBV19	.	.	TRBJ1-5	CASSIEDSVYSNQPQHF	TGTGCCAGTAGTATAGAGGACAGCGTATATAGCAATCAGCCCCAGCATTTT
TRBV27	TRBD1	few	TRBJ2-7	CASSLGTGSSYEQYF	TGTGCCAGCAGTTTGGGGACAGGGTCCTCCTACGAGCAGTACTTC
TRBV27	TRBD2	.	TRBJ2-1	CASSLFGGGVYNEQFF	TGTGCCAGCAGTTTATTCGGGGGAGGGGTGTACAATGAGCAGTTCTTC
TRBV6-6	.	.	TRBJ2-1	CASSYETSYNEQFF	TGTGCCAGCAGTTACGAGACTTCCTACAATGAGCAGTTCTTC
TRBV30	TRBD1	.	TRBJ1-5	CAWTGGPNQPQHF	TGTGCCTGGACAGGGGGCCCCAATCAGCCCCAGCATTTT
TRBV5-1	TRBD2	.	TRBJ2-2	CASSLSPSGTTHTGELFF	TGCGCCAGCAGCTTGAGTCCTAGCGGAACTACCCACACCGGGGAGCTGTTTTTT
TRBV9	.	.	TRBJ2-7	CASSPGWSGAYEQYF	TGTGCCAGCAGCCCTGGTTGGTCCGGAGCCTACGAGCAGTACTTC
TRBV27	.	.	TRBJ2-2	CASSLYSANTGELFF	TGTGCCAGCAGTTTATACTCTGCGAACACCGGGGAGCTGTTTTTT
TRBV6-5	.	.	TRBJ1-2	CASATGFFGYTF	TGTGCCAGCGCGACAGGTTTTTTTGGCTACACCTTC
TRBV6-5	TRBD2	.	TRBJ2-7	CASRSTSGGSYEQYF	TGTGCCAGCAGATCCACTAGCGGGGGCTCCTACGAGCAGTACTTC
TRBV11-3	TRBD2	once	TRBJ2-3	CASSLEIGTSMTDTQYF	TGTGCCAGCAGCTTAGAGATTGGGACTAGCATGACAGATACGCAGTATTTT
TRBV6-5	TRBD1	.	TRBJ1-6	CASNEGGWNSPLHF	TGTGCCAGCAACGAAGGGGGCTGGAATTCACCCCTCCACTTT
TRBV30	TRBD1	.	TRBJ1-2	CAWLQQGARYGYTF	TGTGCCTGGCTGCAACAGGGGGCCCGCTATGGCTACACCTTC
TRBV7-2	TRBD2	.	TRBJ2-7	CASSLPSGVYEQYF	TGTGCCAGCAGCTTGCCTAGCGGGGTCTACGAGCAGTACTTC
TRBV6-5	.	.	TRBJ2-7	CASTRGHGSYEQYF	TGTGCCAGCACTAGGGGACATGGGTCCTACGAGCAGTACTTC
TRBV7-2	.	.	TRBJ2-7	CASSLEGGAPYEQYF	TGTGCCAGCAGCTTAGAGGGGGGGGCCCCCTACGAGCAGTACTTC
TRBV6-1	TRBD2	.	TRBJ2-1	CASSDQLAGRDEQFF	TGTGCCAGCAGTGATCAACTAGCGGGGCGGGATGAGCAGTTCTTC
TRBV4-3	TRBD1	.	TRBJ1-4	CASSHAGGVGEKLFF	TGCGCCAGCAGCCATGCAGGGGGCGTTGGTGAAAAACTGTTTTTT
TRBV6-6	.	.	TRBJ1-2	CASSYSPTGAYGYTF	TGTGCCAGCAGTTACTCCCCGACGGGTGCCTATGGCTACACCTTC
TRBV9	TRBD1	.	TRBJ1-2	CASSVDRGVGYTF	TGTGCCAGCAGCGTAGACAGGGGGGTTGGCTACACCTTC
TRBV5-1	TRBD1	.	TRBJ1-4	CASSLNRGREKLFF	TGCGCCAGCAGCTTGAACAGGGGGCGGGAAAAACTGTTTTTT
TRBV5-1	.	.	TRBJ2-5	CASSLGGGETQYF	TGCGCCAGCAGCTTAGGTGGCGGAGAGACCCAGTACTTC
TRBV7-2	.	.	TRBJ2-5	CASSLVGPGVRETQYF	TGTGCCAGCAGCTTAGTCGGGCCGGGGGTCCGGGAGACCCAGTACTTC
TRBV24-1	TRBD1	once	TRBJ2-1	CATSASTSRTGVYNEQFF	TGTGCCACCAGTGCCAGCACTTCGAGGACAGGGGTTTACAATGAGCAGTTCTTC
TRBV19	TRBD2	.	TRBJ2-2	CASSIGAGRRNTGELFF	TGTGCCAGTAGTATAGGAGCGGGACGGAGGAACACCGGGGAGCTGTTTTTT
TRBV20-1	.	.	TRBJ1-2	CSAIEPGIYGYTF	TGCAGTGCTATTGAGCCGGGGATCTATGGCTACACCTTC
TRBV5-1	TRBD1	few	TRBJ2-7	CASSLMPGQGNEQYF	TGCGCCAGCAGCTTAATGCCGGGACAGGGTAACGAGCAGTACTTC
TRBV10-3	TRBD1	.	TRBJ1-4	CAIGDDRDGEKLFF	TGTGCCATCGGGGACGACAGGGATGGTGAAAAACTGTTTTTT
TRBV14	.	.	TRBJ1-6	CASSQNRLGNSPLHF	TGTGCCAGCAGCCAAAACAGGCTGGGGAATTCACCCCTCCACTTT
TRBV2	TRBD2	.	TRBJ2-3	CASSETSGGSDTQYF	TGTGCCAGCAGTGAGACTAGCGGGGGGTCAGATACGCAGTATTTT